One T cell receptor (beta chain) is described in this entry. The data derive from a study of T cell responses to AZD1222 COVID-19 vaccine. Repertoires were generated with immunoSEQ multiplex PCR, while TCRdb's copy carries only in-frame clones and drops some. This repertoire shows roughly 69,000 clones, around 80% found once; its top ten account for roughly an eighth. The CDR3 has 14 residues. Germline loops: CDR1 SGHDT, CDR2 YYEEEE. Trimming took off 3 bases at V and 5 bases at J, with 14 bases between the two ends. The TCR sequence derives from an adult who received the AZD1222 COVID-19 vaccine. Sequencing used peripheral blood, obtained 28 days after the second AZD1222 dose. The chain is built from TRBV5-6 and TRBJ2-5, with D maybe TRBD2 (6 bases). CDR3 residues: CASSSTTSWETQYF. As DNA, the CDR3 is TGTGCCAGCAGCTCAACAACTAGCTGGGAGACCCAGTACTTC.